The 27 T cell receptor beta chains listed next were all sequenced from one sample in a study of human T cells and chemical hapten exposure (dated by TCRdb to the early 2020s). According to the study, the label for this sample's time point signals: pre-sensitization, week 0. Sample treatment or condition, as interpreted from the label and publication: therapeutic diphenylcyclopropenone sensitization with weekly scalp DPC. The library was made by RACE. The listed sequencing device is NextSeq 500. TCRdb reprocessed the public reads (quality trimming at Q25 with fastp, clone calling with MiXCR) and kept in-frame beta chains. Here each entry gathers all rows of one CDR3 protein and keeps the most common genes and DNA. This sample has more than 100,000 distinct CDR3 sequences in its table, and around an eighth of those were observed once. 2.5% to 3% of the sample is held by the ten biggest clonotypes. This specimen consisted of whole blood, obtained in connection with sensitization to the hapten diphenylcyclopropenone (DPC). The receptors here all came from a woman aged 18 to 35 with alopecia areata. Some clones in this sample may be carry-over from other donors' samples.

This clonotype was recorded many times. The rearrangement links TRBV2 to TRBJ1-6; 7 nucleotides line up with TRBD1. Looked up from germline, CDR1 is SNHLY and CDR2 is FYNNEI. The trim removed 9 bases at V and 4 bases at J, leaving 3 bases unmatched. The CDR3 covers 13 residues. The CDR3 DNA sequence: TGTGCCAGTCAGGGGGAGTATAATTCACCCCTCCACTTT. Protein: CASQGEYNSPLHF.

The CDR3 DNA reads TGTGCCAGCAGCTCTTTCGGCACCGGGGAGCTGTTTTTT. Residues: CASSSFGTGELFF. This chain links TRBV11-2 with TRBJ2-2; D not certain. Trimming shortened V by 4 bases and J by 4 bases, and 7 bases separated the two germline ends. This CDR3 spans 13 amino acids. Germline V gene lookup returns CDR1 SGHAT and CDR2 FQNNGV.

The V gene is TRBV12-3 or TRBV12-4, the J gene TRBJ1-6, with D possibly TRBD1 on 5 matching bases. V was clipped by 1 base and J by 14 bases, with 15 bases between them. The CDR3 has 14 amino acids. CDR3 DNA sequence: TGTGCCAGCAGTTTAGATCAGGGTGTGGCGGCCCTCCACTTT. Amino acid sequence: CASSLDQGVAALHF.

The CDR3 protein is CASSQEVGRINSPLHF. The DNA of the CDR3 is TGCGCCAGCAGCCAAGAAGTAGGACGGATTAATTCACCCCTCCACTTT. This sequence joins TRBV4-3 and TRBJ1-6; unclear D gene. CDR3 length: 16 amino acids. Trimming stripped 0 bases from V and 6 bases from J, with 12 bases between. Germline-derived CDR1 and CDR2 are LGHNA and YSLEER.

V gene TRBV13 combines with J gene TRBJ1-6; D gene uncertain. There are 15 residues in the CDR3. V gave up 5 bases and J gave up 9 bases, with 17 bases separating them. CDR1 is PRHDT and CDR2 is FYEKMQ in the germline V gene (reference sequence). The CDR3 here is CASSLPGAAGSPLHF. In nucleotides, the CDR3 is TGTGCCAGCAGCCTTCCCGGAGCCGCGGGTTCACCCCTCCACTTT.

The V and J genes are TRBV12-3 or TRBV12-4 and TRBJ2-3; 9 bases match TRBD2. Trimming took 1 base from V and 1 from J; bases not matched to a gene: 3. The CDR3 is 16 amino acids. CDR3 residues: CASSLELAGGTDTQYF. DNA of the CDR3: TGTGCCAGCAGTTTAGAACTAGCGGGCGGCACAGATACGCAGTATTTT.

This clonotype showed up just a few times. The gene calls are TRBV6-6 and TRBJ1-5; D is ambiguous. The CDR3 has 16 amino acids. Germline V gene lookup returns CDR1 MNHNY and CDR2 SVGAGI (reference sequence). Trimming removed 4 bases from V and 2 bases from J, with 15 bases in between. The CDR3 loop is CASSSVYMEGNQPQHF. Written as DNA, the CDR3 is TGTGCCAGCAGTTCTGTTTACATGGAGGGCAATCAGCCCCAGCATTTT.

This clonotype appeared many times. The gene calls are TRBV21-1 and TRBJ1-5; TRBD1 is the table's D call and was not checked against the DNA. TRBV21-1 is tagged as a pseudogene. This CDR3 contains 15 residues. CDR3 protein: CASLLPSPGDQPQHF. CDR3 DNA sequence: TGTGCCAGCCTGCTACCTTCTCCAGGGGATCAGCCCCAGCATTTT.

The chain joins TRBV7-9 to TRBJ1-2; D possibly corresponds to TRBD1 (5 bases). The germline V gene encodes CDR1 SEHNR and CDR2 FQNEAQ (reference sequence). V lost 3 bases and J 2 bases, leaving 7 bases between the germline ends. This CDR3 comprises 13 residues. CDR3 bases: TGTGCCAGCAGCTTCCCAGGGAACTATGGCTACACCTTC. This encodes CASSFPGNYGYTF.

The rearrangement links TRBV3-1 to TRBJ1-2; D possibly corresponds to TRBD1 (5 bases). The germline CDR1 and CDR2 sequences are LGHDT and YNNKEL (reference sequence). Between the trimmed V and J ends, which lost 0 bases and 3 bases, there was a span of 14 bases. The CDR3 spans 16 residues. CDR3 nucleotides: TGTGCCAGCAGCCAAGAGATAACAGGATCCTACTATGGCTACACCTTC. Amino acids: CASSQEITGSYYGYTF.

The rearrangement links TRBV29-1 to TRBJ2-7, with a weak D call TRBD1 (6 bases). V dropped 7 bases and J dropped 6 bases, with 16 bases sitting between them. Germline lookup yields CDR1 SQVTM and CDR2 ANQGSEA. The CDR3 runs to 12 residues. The chain's CDR3 is CSASNRALEQYF. In nucleotides, the CDR3 is TGCAGCGCCTCCAACAGGGCCCTCGAGCAGTACTTC.

This clonotype was counted at least ten times. The chain couples TRBV3-1 to TRBJ1-3; no clear D gene. The CDR3 spans 12 residues. The V end lost 2 bases, the J end lost 5 bases, and 4 bases lay between the germline ends. Germline V gene lookup returns CDR1 LGHDT and CDR2 YNNKEL (reference sequence). As DNA, the CDR3 is TGTGCCAGCAGCCAATACAGAAACACCATATATTTT. Protein: CASSQYRNTIYF.

The chain is built from TRBV2 and TRBJ1-3, with D unclear. Germline-derived CDR1 and CDR2 are SNHLY and FYNNEI. With 4 bases removed from V and 2 bases from J, the gap between germline ends came to 9 bases. There are 14 residues in the CDR3. This chain's CDR3 is CASSGLFAGNTIYF. For the CDR3, the DNA is TGTGCCAGCAGTGGCTTGTTCGCTGGAAACACCATATATTTT.

This clonotype was picked up many times. This sequence joins TRBV25-1 and TRBJ1-1; possible D gene TRBD1, 6 bases. The V gene's germline CDR1 is MGHDK and CDR2 SYGVNS. The V end was cut by 4 bases, the J end by 6 bases, with 12 bases between. The CDR3 is made up of 13 amino acids. The CDR3 loop is CASSGYRDPEAFF. CDR3 sequence (DNA): TGTGCCAGCAGTGGCTACAGGGACCCTGAAGCTTTCTTT.

This clonotype was recorded many times. The chain recombines TRBV7-9 with TRBJ2-1; the match to TRBD2 covers 10 bases. The CDR3 is made up of 20 amino acids. Losses at the gene ends were 5 bases for V and 0 bases for J; bases not matched to a gene: 16. The germline V gene encodes CDR1 SEHNR and CDR2 FQNEAQ (reference sequence). The CDR3 reads CASSPVVAGGITGSYNEQFF. The CDR3, as DNA: TGTGCCAGCAGCCCGGTAGTAGCGGGGGGTATCACCGGCTCCTACAATGAGCAGTTCTTC.

This clonotype was seen more than once but under ten times. The genes are TRBV9 and TRBJ2-5; D uncertain. The CDR3 has 15 residues. CDR1 is SGDLS, CDR2 YYNGEE, per germline. Trimming left V 0 bases short and J 1 base short, with 10 bases between. The CDR3 here is CASSVGGGVQETQYF. DNA for the CDR3: TGTGCCAGCAGCGTAGGTGGTGGGGTCCAAGAGACCCAGTACTTC.

There are a few counts of this clonotype. V usage is TRBV15 and J usage is TRBJ2-5; 8 nucleotides match TRBD1. The CDR3 has 14 residues. Trimming at V came to 2 bases and at J to 5 bases, leaving 4 bases not matched to a gene. CDR1 LNHNV and CDR2 YYDKDF come from the germline V gene (reference sequence). In DNA, the CDR3 is TGTGCCACCAGCAGATTGGACAGGGTCGAGACCCAGTACTTC. This translates into CATSRLDRVETQYF. Using reference TRBV15 and TRBJ2-5 for the parts outside the CDR3, the full variable domain is DAMVIQNPRYQVTQFGKPVTLSCSQTLNHNVMYWYQQKSSQAPKLLFHYYDKDFNNEADTPDNFQSRRPNTSFCFLDIRSPGLGDTAMYLCATSRLDRVETQYFGPGTRLLVL.

A few counts support this clonotype. The chain joins TRBV6-2 or TRBV6-3 to TRBJ2-1; TRBD2 agrees at 7 bases. V gave up 2 bases and J gave up 6 bases; unmatched junction bases: 7. This CDR3 spans 15 amino acids. Germline V CDR1 and CDR2: MNHEY, SVGEGT. CDR3 protein: CASSYLGGTTNEQFF. The CDR3, as DNA: TGTGCCAGCAGTTACCTTGGCGGGACTACCAATGAGCAGTTCTTC.

The chain uses TRBV5-1 and TRBJ2-5, with D hard to call. CDR3 length equals 14 residues. Germline loops: CDR1 SGHRS, CDR2 YFSETQ. The germline V and J ends were trimmed by 4 bases and 2 bases, with 12 bases remaining between them. As DNA, the CDR3 is TGCGCCAGCAGCGGACGGACGGTTCAAGAGACCCAGTACTTC. Translated: CASSGRTVQETQYF.

The rearrangement joins TRBV7-2 to TRBJ2-1, with 9 nucleotides matching TRBD1. Germline V gives CDR1 SGHTA, CDR2 FQGNSA. V lost 1 base and J lost 6; bases outside the gene matches: 4. The CDR3 has 15 amino acids. The CDR3 loop reads CASSLVRGQGNEQFF. CDR3 nucleotides: TGTGCCAGCAGCTTAGTCCGGGGACAGGGCAATGAGCAGTTCTTC.

V usage is TRBV20-1 and J usage is TRBJ2-2, with D uncertain. V was clipped by 3 bases and J by 0 bases, with 5 bases between them. Per the germline V gene, CDR1 is DFQATT and CDR2 is SNEGSKA (reference sequence). CDR3 size: 13 residues. Here the CDR3 DNA reads TGCAGTGCTAGTCTCACGAACACCGGGGAGCTGTTTTTT. Protein sequence: CSASLTNTGELFF.

This clonotype has at least ten counts. The CDR3 reads CASSAWDRNYGYTF. CDR3 DNA sequence: TGTGCCAGCAGCGCGTGGGACAGGAACTATGGCTACACCTTC. The V gene is TRBV7-9, the J gene TRBJ1-2; the match to TRBD1 covers 8 bases. Germline assignment: CDR1 SEHNR and CDR2 FQNEAQ (reference sequence). The V segment lost 5 bases and the J segment 2 bases; nucleotides outside the gene matches: 4. This CDR3 has 14 residues.

The chain recombines TRBV27 with TRBJ1-5, with TRBD1 matching over 8 bases. The CDR3 totals 20 residues. J was trimmed by 3 bases and V by 2 bases; bases with no gene match: 18. Germline V gene data show CDR1 as MNHEY and CDR2 as SMNVEV (reference sequence). Here the CDR3 reads CASSLNGGRGLPPNNQPQHF. The CDR3 nucleotides are TGTGCCAGCAGTTTAAATGGGGGCAGGGGGCTCCCCCCCAACAATCAGCCCCAGCATTTT.

This clonotype was detected a few times. The V gene is TRBV4-2, the J gene TRBJ1-5, with D tentatively TRBD1 (5 bases). Germline V gene lookup returns CDR1 LGHNA and CDR2 YNFKEQ. CDR3 size: 16 residues. Trimming stripped 0 bases from V and 0 bases from J, with 9 bases between. This chain's CDR3 is CASSQDFRASNQPQHF. CDR3 DNA: TGTGCCAGCAGCCAAGATTTCAGGGCTAGCAATCAGCCCCAGCATTTT.

At least ten counts were recorded for this clonotype. V gene TRBV28 combines with J gene TRBJ1-1; D may be TRBD1 (5 bases). The CDR3 length is 14 residues. The ends were cut back, 3 bases at V and 4 bases at J, with 12 bases in the middle. Germline V gene data show CDR1 as MDHEN and CDR2 as SYDVKM. This CDR3 reads CASSFLVGATEAFF. The DNA for the CDR3 is TGTGCCAGCAGTTTCCTGGTAGGGGCCACTGAAGCTTTCTTT.

V is TRBV2 and J is TRBJ2-1; 10 nucleotides agree with TRBD2. Germline V gives CDR1 SNHLY, CDR2 FYNNEI. This CDR3 has 16 amino acids. V lost 2 bases and J lost 6; bases outside the gene matches: 7. This chain's CDR3 is CASSETPSGGGNEQFF. The CDR3 DNA is TGTGCCAGCAGTGAAACCCCCAGCGGGGGGGGCAATGAGCAGTTCTTC.

This clonotype was found many times. The rearrangement uses TRBV20-1 and TRBJ2-1; D possibly corresponds to TRBD2 (7 bases). This CDR3 has 15 residues. The V end lost 2 bases, the J end lost 6 bases, and 17 bases lay between the germline ends. CDR1 is DFQATT, CDR2 SNEGSKA, per germline (reference sequence). The CDR3 nucleotides are TGCAGTGCTAGACGTGGCGGGGGCCCCGGCAATGAGCAGTTCTTC. Translated, it gives CSARRGGGPGNEQFF.